This T cell receptor beta chain was recorded in a study of T cell responses to AZD1222 COVID-19 vaccine (dated by TCRdb to about 2021). General notes on the study: TCR sequencing was performed for 230 to 250 trial participants, of whom about 200 were given two doses of AZD1222 and around 25 were given two doses of MenACWY control vaccine. Trial participants were enrolled by age into 18-55, 56-69 and 70-plus year subgroups, with about 150, 27 and 61 TCR-sequenced participants respectively.

Per the publication, the time point label means: about 28 days (+/-7) after the second vaccine dose. Because spike-specific TCR depth and breadth did not differ between the two schedules, AZD1222 recipients who got a second dose at roughly 4 weeks were pooled with those who got a second dose at roughly 12 weeks. Vaccinee samples came from UK trials COV001 and COV002, including a single-blind randomized controlled phase 2/3 trial of AZD1222 (ChAdOx1 nCoV-19) in healthy adults. Trial participant PBMC samples were collected at day 0 and day 28 after the second dose for TCRbeta chain sequencing. Details on this clone: No antigen is known for it. No base-level quality is on record; no much larger clone is a single base apart.

The junction carries 3 bases between V and J, which are trimmed by 1 base and 2 bases respectively. Taken from the germline V gene (reference sequence), the CDR1 and CDR2 loops are LGHDT and YNNKEL. Inclusive of the bounding cysteine and phenylalanine, the CDR3 is 12 residues long. This entry keeps only the CDR3 DNA: 36 bases, framed from base 1. On the study overall, not on this receptor specifically: Conclusions about previously exposed vaccinees were limited because only a handful of AZD1222 recipients were SARS-CoV-2 seropositive at baseline. A significant rise in spike-specific TCR breadth and depth was observed after two AZD1222 doses relative to day 0 and relative to MenACWY recipients. Reportedly, almost half of the unique spike-specific TCRs recognized epitopes lying outside the regions that are mutated in the B.1.351 and B.1.1.7 variants. The 56-69-year group was small, and its depth increase did not reach significance, likely because of low power. Participants were mostly white British, with more females than males. The authors suggested clonal diversity may have been underestimated. Because no day 14 peak-response samples were available, repertoires were characterized only after the peak T cell response. The vaccine-associated CD4 TCRs covered the entire spike protein, and the dominant responses fell in regions 160-218 and 743-854.

The CDR3 regions of human TCRbeta chains were analyzed by immunosequencing. Under the source paper's analysis protocol: Repertoire TCRs were matched against a reference library of SARS-CoV-2-specific TCRs generated with the MIRA antigen-specificity platform. Breadth was defined as the fraction of unique TCRs that were SARS-CoV-2-associated. Depth was defined as the fraction of total T cells that were SARS-CoV-2-associated. Using the MIRA data, each spike-specific TCR was assigned both to the spike region to which the TCR was reactive and to a CD4 or CD8 class. Log10-transformed breadth and depth values were compared by one-way ANOVA with Sidak's multiple comparisons tests. Imported from immuneACCESS, the table was reduced by TCRdb to in-frame sequences with V and J called. These copies leave out some clones; in studies compared against another copy, an unresolved V gene accounts for under half, and the cause of the remainder is not known. V and J calls and clone size follow that table, whereas D and trimming were derived from the DNA. Here the sample has 55,000 to 80,000 clones; about 88% occur a single time. The ten largest clones represent over 25% of the sample.

The receptor chain draws on TRBV3-1 (or the pseudogene TRBV3-2) and TRBJ2-7; the D gene is unclear. The source material was peripheral blood, sampled 28 days after the second AZD1222 dose. The clonotype originates from an adult who received the AZD1222 COVID-19 vaccine. The CDR3 amino acid sequence is: CASSQVAYEQYF. The nucleotide sequence reads TGTGCCAGCAGCCAAGTCGCCTACGAGCAGTACTTC.